A single TCR beta chain is shown here with its context. What it binds is unknown. Libraries were prepared by immunoSEQ multiplex PCR; TCRdb keeps only in-frame clonotypes and omits some of them. Among a few hundred thousand clones listed, about nine tenths were seen once. This sample was taken from a study of Ad26.COV2.S vaccination and SARS-CoV-2 variants. About the study: Ad26.COV2.S shots went into the muscle once or twice, 56 days apart. Points from the study as a whole: Possibly, TCR breadth and depth analyses underestimated total T cell responses. It was reported that spike-specific CD8+ and CD4+ T cell responses were substantially broad after vaccination. Compared with placebo recipients, vaccine recipients had higher spike-specific TCR breadth.

The CDR3 extends over 12 amino acids. Deletions cut 7 bases from V and 3 bases from J, with 10 bases between. Looked up from germline, CDR1 is MDHEN and CDR2 is SYDVKM. Indicated treatment: roughly 18 received Ad26.COV2.S at low or high dose, single or two shots; 5 received placebo; per-sample allocation not given. Sampling took place 63 days after the first vaccine or placebo injection. The V gene is TRBV28, the J gene TRBJ2-7; TRBD1 might be the D (6 bases). This clonotype originated in a person between 18 and 65 years old who received the Ad26.COV2.S COVID-19 vaccine or a placebo. Sequenced here: peripheral blood, sampled in a trial of Ad26.COV2.S vaccine versus placebo. In DNA, the CDR3 is TGTGCCAGCAACAGGGCATTCTACGAGCAGTACTTC. It yields the protein CASNRAFYEQYF.